These T cell receptor beta chains were read from a single sample in a study of response to subunit inactivated influenza vaccine. TCRdb reanalysed the RT-PCR reads using MiXCR and keeps one entry per CDR3 protein. This table has 650,000 to 800,000 distinct CDR3 sequences, about 14% appearing once. Sample: PBMCs from blood, taken about 14 days before vaccination. These receptors all come from a man between 50 and 59 years old who received an inactivated influenza vaccine. Each CDR3 is given with its conserved first and last residue. Clone size is stated in some rows and not others, as once, few, many or a class when expanded.

>TRBV27|.
CASRSDRGSRSPLHF
>TRBV29-1|many
CSVEPRGQNTQYF
>TRBV20-1|.
CSASGRGAWQSSYEQYF
>TRBV20-1|.
CSARLAYSYEQYF
>TRBV11-1|.
CASSSRLAGEPNTGELFF
>TRBV10-3|.
CAISDLPGPHSDF
>TRBV5-6|.
CASSFTGDTTRYEQYF
>TRBV14|many
CASSQTSVYNEQFF
>TRBV5-1|few
CASSLGTVEGYTF
>TRBV7-9|.
CASSHQGTANTGELFF
>TRBV5-1|.
CASSKAGRTGEETQYF
>TRBV14|many
CASSQLRTSGYNEQFF
>TRBV12-3/TRBV12-4|.
CASSFRRGDEQYF
>TRBV4-1|few
CASSQVTGTGHYEQYF
>TRBV18|few
CASSPPLAGVVGNEQFF